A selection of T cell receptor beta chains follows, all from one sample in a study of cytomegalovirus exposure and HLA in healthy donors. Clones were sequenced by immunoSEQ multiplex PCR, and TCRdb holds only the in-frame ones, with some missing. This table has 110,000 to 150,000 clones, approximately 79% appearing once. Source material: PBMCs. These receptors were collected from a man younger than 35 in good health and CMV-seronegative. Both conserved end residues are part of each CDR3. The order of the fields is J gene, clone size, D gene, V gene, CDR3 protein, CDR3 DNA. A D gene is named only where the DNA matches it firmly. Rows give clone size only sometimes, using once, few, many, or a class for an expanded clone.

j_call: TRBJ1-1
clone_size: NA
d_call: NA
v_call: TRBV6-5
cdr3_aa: CASSFAGTEAFF
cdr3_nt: TGTGCCAGCAGTTTTGCAGGGACTGAAGCTTTCTTT

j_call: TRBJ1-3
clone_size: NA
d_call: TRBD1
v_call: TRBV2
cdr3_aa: CASSRDRGSDTIYF
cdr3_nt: TGTGCCAGCAGTCGGGACAGGGGGTCAGACACCATATATTTT

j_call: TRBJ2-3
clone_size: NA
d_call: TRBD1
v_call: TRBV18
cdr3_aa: CASSPGTGADTQYF
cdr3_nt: TGTGCCAGCTCACCAGGGACAGGAGCGGATACGCAGTATTTT

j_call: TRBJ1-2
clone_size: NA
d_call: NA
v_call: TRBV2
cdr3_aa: CASIVDSNYGYTF
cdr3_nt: TGTGCCAGCATAGTGGACAGTAACTATGGCTACACCTTC

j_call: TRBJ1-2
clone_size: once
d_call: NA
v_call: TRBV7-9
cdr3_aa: CASGQLASYGYTF
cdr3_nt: TGTGCCAGCGGACAGCTAGCTAGCTATGGCTACACCTTC

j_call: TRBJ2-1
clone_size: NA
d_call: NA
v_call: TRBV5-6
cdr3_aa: CASSRPDRRTEQFF
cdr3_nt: TGTGCCAGCAGCCGCCCGGACAGAAGGACTGAGCAGTTCTTC

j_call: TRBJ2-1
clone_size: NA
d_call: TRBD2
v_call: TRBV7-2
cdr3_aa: CASSMNSGGSGEQFF
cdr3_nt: TGTGCCAGCAGCATGAATAGCGGGGGATCGGGCGAGCAGTTCTTC

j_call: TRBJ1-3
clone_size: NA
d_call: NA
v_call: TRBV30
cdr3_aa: CAWTSGNTIYF
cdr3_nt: TGTGCCTGGACGTCTGGAAACACCATATATTTT

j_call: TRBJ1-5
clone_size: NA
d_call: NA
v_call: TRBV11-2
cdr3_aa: CASSPSGANQPQHF
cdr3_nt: TGTGCCAGCAGCCCCTCAGGCGCCAATCAGCCCCAGCATTTT

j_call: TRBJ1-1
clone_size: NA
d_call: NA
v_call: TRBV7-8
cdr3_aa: CASSLSVWVSDLNTEAFF
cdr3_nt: TGTGCCAGCAGCTTATCTGTCTGGGTGAGCGACTTGAACACTGAAGCTTTCTTT

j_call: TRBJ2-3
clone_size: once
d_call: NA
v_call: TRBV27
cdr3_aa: CASRDKNFRTDTQYF
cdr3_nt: TGTGCCAGCAGGGACAAAAACTTTCGCACAGATACGCAGTATTTT

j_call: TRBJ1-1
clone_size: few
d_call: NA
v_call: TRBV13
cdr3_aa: CASSPFLREERFTEAFF
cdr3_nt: TGTGCCAGCAGCCCTTTCTTGAGGGAGGAGCGGTTCACTGAAGCTTTCTTT

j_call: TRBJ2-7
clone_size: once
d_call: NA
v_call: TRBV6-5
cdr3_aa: CASSGRDKAFYEQYF
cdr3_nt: TGTGCCAGCAGTGGCCGGGACAAGGCCTTCTACGAGCAGTACTTC

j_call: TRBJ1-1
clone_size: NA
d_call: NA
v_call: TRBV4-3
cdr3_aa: CASSQGMRSGTEAFF
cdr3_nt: TGCGCCAGCAGCCAAGGAATGAGGTCGGGCACTGAAGCTTTCTTT

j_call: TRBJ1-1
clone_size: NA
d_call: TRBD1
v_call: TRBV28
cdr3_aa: CASSPQGGGTEAFF
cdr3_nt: TGTGCCAGCAGCCCACAGGGGGGAGGAACTGAAGCTTTCTTT

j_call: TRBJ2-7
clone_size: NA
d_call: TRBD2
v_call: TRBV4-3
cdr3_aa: CASSPQSRLAGAHYEQYF
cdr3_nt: TGCGCCAGCAGCCCTCAAAGTAGGCTAGCGGGGGCCCACTACGAGCAGTACTTC

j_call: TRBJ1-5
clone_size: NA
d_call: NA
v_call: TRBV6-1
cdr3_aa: CASSEALRVGRGIQPQHF
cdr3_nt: TGTGCCAGCAGTGAAGCGCTTCGTGTTGGTAGGGGGATTCAGCCCCAGCATTTT

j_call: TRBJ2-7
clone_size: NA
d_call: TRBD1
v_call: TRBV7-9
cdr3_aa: CASSRRQGAHEQYF
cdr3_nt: TGTGCCAGCAGCAGGAGGCAGGGGGCCCACGAGCAGTACTTC

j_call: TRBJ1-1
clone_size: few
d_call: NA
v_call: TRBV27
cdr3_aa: CASSALITGMNTEAFF
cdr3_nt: TGTGCCAGCAGTGCCCTCATAACAGGAATGAACACTGAAGCTTTCTTT

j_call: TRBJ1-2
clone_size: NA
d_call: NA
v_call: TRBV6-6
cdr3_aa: CASSPGLARGYTF
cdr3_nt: TGTGCCAGCAGTCCCGGGTTGGCGCGGGGCTACACCTTC

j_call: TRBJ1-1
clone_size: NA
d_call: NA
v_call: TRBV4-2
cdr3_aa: CASSLSLNTEAFF
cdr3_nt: TGTGCCAGCAGCCTTAGTTTGAACACTGAAGCTTTCTTT

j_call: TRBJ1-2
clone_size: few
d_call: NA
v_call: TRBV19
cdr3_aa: CASSINAPANYGYTF
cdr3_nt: TGTGCCAGTAGTATTAATGCGCCCGCTAACTATGGCTACACCTTC

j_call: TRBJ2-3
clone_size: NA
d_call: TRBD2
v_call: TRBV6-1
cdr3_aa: CASDGGVPTDTQYF
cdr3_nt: TGTGCCAGCGACGGGGGGGTCCCCACAGATACGCAGTATTTT

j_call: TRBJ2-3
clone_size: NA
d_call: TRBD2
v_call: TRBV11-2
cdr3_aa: CASSFPGLAGADTQYF
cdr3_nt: TGTGCCAGCAGCTTCCCGGGACTAGCGGGGGCAGATACGCAGTATTTT

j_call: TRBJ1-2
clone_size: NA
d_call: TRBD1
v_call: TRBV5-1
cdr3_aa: CASSLAAGGFYGYTF
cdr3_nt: TGCGCCAGCAGCTTGGCGGCAGGGGGCTTTTATGGCTACACCTTC

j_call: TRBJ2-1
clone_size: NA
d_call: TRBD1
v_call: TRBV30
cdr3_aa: CAWSIQGAEQFF
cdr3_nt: TGTGCCTGGAGTATACAGGGGGCTGAGCAGTTCTTC

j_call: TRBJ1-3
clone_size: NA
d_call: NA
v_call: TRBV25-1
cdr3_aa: CASSDQTVSGNTIYF
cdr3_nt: TGTGCCAGCAGTGATCAGACAGTCTCTGGAAACACCATATATTTT

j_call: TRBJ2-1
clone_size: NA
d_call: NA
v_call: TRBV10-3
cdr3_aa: CAISDPDRIGNEQFF
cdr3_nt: TGTGCCATCAGTGACCCGGACAGAATCGGTAATGAGCAGTTCTTC

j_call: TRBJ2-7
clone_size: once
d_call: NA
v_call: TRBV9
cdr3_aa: CASTPGLTAYEQYF
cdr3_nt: TGTGCCAGCACCCCGGGACTGACTGCCTACGAGCAGTACTTC

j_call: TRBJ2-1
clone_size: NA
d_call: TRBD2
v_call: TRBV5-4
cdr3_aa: CASSLAERGGNEQFF
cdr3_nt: TGTGCCAGCAGCTTGGCCGAGCGGGGGGGCAATGAGCAGTTCTTC

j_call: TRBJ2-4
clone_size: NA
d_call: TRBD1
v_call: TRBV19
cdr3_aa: CASSIGTGNNIQYF
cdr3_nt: TGTGCCAGTAGTATCGGGACAGGGAACAACATTCAGTACTTC

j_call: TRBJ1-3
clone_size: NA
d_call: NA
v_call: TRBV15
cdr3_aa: CATSRDRDSGNTIYF
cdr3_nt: TGTGCCACCAGCAGAGATAGGGACTCCGGAAACACCATATATTTT

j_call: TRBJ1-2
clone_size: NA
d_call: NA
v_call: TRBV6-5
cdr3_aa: CASSYSSDYGYTF
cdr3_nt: TGTGCCAGCAGTTACTCGTCGGACTATGGCTACACCTTC

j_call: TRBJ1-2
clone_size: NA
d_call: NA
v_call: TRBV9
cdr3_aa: CASSGGVYGYTF
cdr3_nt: TGTGCCAGCAGCGGGGGGGTCTATGGCTACACCTTC

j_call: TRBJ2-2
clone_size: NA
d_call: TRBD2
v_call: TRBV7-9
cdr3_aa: CASRTSSGTGELFF
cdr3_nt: TGTGCCAGCAGGACGTCTAGCGGAACCGGGGAGCTGTTTTTT

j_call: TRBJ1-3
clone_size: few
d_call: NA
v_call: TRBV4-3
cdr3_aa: CASSQDRGLSGNTIYF
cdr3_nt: TGCGCCAGCAGCCAAGACCGAGGCCTCTCTGGAAACACCATATATTTT

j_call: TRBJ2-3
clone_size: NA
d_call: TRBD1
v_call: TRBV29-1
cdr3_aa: CSVAFGTGGTDTQYF
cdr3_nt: TGCAGCGTTGCCTTCGGGACAGGGGGAACAGATACGCAGTATTTT

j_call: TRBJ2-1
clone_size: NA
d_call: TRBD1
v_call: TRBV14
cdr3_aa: CASSPNPGQAIQNYNEQFF
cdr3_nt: TGTGCCAGCAGCCCTAACCCGGGACAGGCGATACAAAACTACAATGAGCAGTTCTTC

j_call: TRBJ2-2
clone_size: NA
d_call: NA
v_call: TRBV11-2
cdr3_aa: CASSLDRLSAELFF
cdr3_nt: TGTGCCAGCAGCTTAGATCGACTGTCGGCGGAGCTGTTTTTT

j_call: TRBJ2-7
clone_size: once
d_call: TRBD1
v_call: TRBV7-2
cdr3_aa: CASSRDRGRGYEQYF
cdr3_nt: TGTGCCAGCAGCCGGGACAGGGGTCGAGGGTACGAGCAGTACTTC

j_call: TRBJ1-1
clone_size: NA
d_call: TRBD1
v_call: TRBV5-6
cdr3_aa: CASSATGTTEAFF
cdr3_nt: TGTGCCAGCAGCGCGACAGGGACCACTGAAGCTTTCTTT

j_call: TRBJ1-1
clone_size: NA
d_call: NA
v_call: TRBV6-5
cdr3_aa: CASSYSSEHWTEAFF
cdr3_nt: TGTGCCAGCAGTTACTCGAGTGAGCACTGGACTGAAGCTTTCTTT

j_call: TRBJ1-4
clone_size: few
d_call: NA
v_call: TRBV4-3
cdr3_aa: CASSQDHREGEKLFF
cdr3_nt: TGCGCCAGCAGCCAGGACCACAGGGAGGGCGAAAAACTGTTTTTT